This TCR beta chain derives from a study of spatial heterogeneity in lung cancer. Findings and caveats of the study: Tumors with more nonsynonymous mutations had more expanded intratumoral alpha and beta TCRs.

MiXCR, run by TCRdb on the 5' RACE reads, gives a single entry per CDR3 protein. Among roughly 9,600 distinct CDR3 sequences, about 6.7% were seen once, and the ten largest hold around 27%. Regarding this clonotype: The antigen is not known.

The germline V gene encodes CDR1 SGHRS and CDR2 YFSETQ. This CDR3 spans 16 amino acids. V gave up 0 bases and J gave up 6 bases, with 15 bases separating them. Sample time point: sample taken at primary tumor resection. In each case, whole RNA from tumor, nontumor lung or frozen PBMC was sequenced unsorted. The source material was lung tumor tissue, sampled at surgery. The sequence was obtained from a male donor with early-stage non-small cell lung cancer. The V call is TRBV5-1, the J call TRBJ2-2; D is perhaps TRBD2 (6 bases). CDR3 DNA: TGCGCCAGCAGCTTGGCCACGCGGGGTCTCCCCGGGGAGCTGTTTTTT. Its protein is CASSLATRGLPGELFF.